A selection of T cell receptor beta chains follows, all from one sample in a study of blood T cell repertoires in COVID-19. Sequencing was performed with immunoSEQ multiplex PCR; in TCRdb, only in-frame clones are kept and a portion is missing. The sample shows about 190,000 clones, around 86% of them seen only once. Sequencing was done on a sample of peripheral blood. These receptors were obtained from a woman aged 40 to 50 with acute or convalescent COVID-19. CDR3s leave out the opening cysteine and the closing phenylalanine or tryptophan.

v_gene: TRBV5-6; j_gene: TRBJ1-6; CDR3aa: ASSLQGSDSPLH
v_gene: TRBV10-3; j_gene: TRBJ2-2; CDR3aa: AISENYSSGKNTGELF
v_gene: TRBV13; j_gene: TRBJ1-6; CDR3aa: ASSNRDSYNSPLH
v_gene: TRBV7-2; j_gene: TRBJ2-5; CDR3aa: ASSLAGWQETQY
v_gene: TRBV7-6; j_gene: TRBJ2-5; CDR3aa: ASSVGTDFRETQY
v_gene: TRBV25-1; j_gene: TRBJ1-1; CDR3aa: ASSEQNMNTEAF
v_gene: TRBV9; j_gene: TRBJ1-2; CDR3aa: ASSVDRVDGYT
v_gene: TRBV29-1; j_gene: TRBJ1-1; CDR3aa: RENSGTGTWEAF
v_gene: TRBV30; j_gene: TRBJ2-1; CDR3aa: AWRQDLHNEQF
v_gene: TRBV30; j_gene: TRBJ2-1; CDR3aa: AWSVNGRYEQF
v_gene: TRBV18; j_gene: TRBJ1-6; CDR3aa: ASSESSYNSPLH
v_gene: TRBV18; j_gene: TRBJ1-4; CDR3aa: ASSLTGLGSEKLF
v_gene: TRBV30; j_gene: TRBJ1-1; CDR3aa: AWERGPNTEAF
v_gene: TRBV4-1; j_gene: TRBJ2-7; CDR3aa: ASSLSRISYEQY
v_gene: TRBV7-6; j_gene: TRBJ2-2; CDR3aa: ASSKGASNTGELF
v_gene: TRBV21-1; j_gene: TRBJ1-4; CDR3aa: ASTSNEKLF
v_gene: TRBV6-5; j_gene: TRBJ1-1; CDR3aa: ASSLERTQGTEAF
v_gene: TRBV11-2; j_gene: TRBJ2-7; CDR3aa: ASSLGPGLSPPWEQY
v_gene: TRBV28; j_gene: TRBJ1-5; CDR3aa: ASKHWGDQPQH
v_gene: TRBV11-2; j_gene: TRBJ2-3; CDR3aa: ASSPFTSTDTQY
v_gene: TRBV2; j_gene: TRBJ1-2; CDR3aa: ASSVREYGYT
v_gene: TRBV7-3; j_gene: TRBJ1-2; CDR3aa: ASSLEGRGGYT
v_gene: TRBV10-2; j_gene: TRBJ1-1; CDR3aa: ASSVQQVGNTEAF
v_gene: TRBV7-9; j_gene: TRBJ2-1; CDR3aa: ASSAGAGAYNEQF
v_gene: TRBV12-3/TRBV12-4; j_gene: TRBJ1-4; CDR3aa: ASSINEKLF
v_gene: TRBV3-1/TRBV3-2; j_gene: TRBJ2-2; CDR3aa: ASSPLADTGELF
v_gene: TRBV3-1/TRBV3-2; j_gene: TRBJ1-2; CDR3aa: ASRYSGQRYT
v_gene: TRBV4-2; j_gene: TRBJ2-1; CDR3aa: ASSQEIGGAYNEQF
v_gene: TRBV7-7; j_gene: TRBJ2-5; CDR3aa: ASSRGTGGAETQY
v_gene: TRBV29-1; j_gene: TRBJ1-2; CDR3aa: SVPDWDYGYT
v_gene: TRBV4-2; j_gene: TRBJ2-7; CDR3aa: ASSQDGTSVEQY